The clone carrying this T cell receptor (beta chain) was picked up a small number of times. Its specificity is unknown. Germline CDR1 SGHRS, CDR2 YFSETQ. The CDR3 length is 17 residues. J gave up 2 bases and V 4 bases, and 7 bases lay outside the gene matches. The sample belongs to a study of cytomegalovirus exposure and HLA in healthy donors. Overall study results and limits: Associated with HLA alleles at 0.05 false discovery rate in a later analysis were 16,951 TCR beta sequences. Most CMV-associated TCR beta chains appeared HLA-restricted in a later analysis. The study recorded 160 or so TCR beta chains that were cytomegalovirus-associated. Sequence variants that were highly shared formed a cluster that was likely a sequencing artifact.

It was with 60 Vbeta and 13 Jbeta primers that the PCR ran. Clones were read by immunoSEQ multiplex PCR, and TCRdb kept only the in-frame ones, dropping some. The sample holds fewer than 100,000 clones; around 82% are singletons and the top ten take over 3%. The sequence came from a man in his forties or fifties in good health and CMV-seronegative. The V gene is TRBV5-1, the J gene TRBJ2-5; 14 nucleotides agree with TRBD2. Sample: PBMCs. The CDR3 sequence: CASSPLTSGGAQETQYF. The CDR3 bases are TGCGCCAGCAGCCCGCTGACTAGCGGGGGGGCGCAAGAGACCCAGTACTTC.